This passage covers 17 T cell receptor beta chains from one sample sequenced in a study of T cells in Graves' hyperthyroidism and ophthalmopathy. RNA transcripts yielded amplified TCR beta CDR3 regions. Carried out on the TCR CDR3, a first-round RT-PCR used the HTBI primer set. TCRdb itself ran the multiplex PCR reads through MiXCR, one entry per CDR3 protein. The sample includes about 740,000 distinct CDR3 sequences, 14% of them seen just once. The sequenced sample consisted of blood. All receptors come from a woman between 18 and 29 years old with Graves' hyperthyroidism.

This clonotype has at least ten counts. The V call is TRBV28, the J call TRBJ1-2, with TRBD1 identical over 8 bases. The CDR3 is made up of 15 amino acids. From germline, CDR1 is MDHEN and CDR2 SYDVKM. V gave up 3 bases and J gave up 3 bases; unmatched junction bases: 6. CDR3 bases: TGTGCCAGCAGTTTCCCCCCAGGGGGCGACTATGGCTACACCTTC. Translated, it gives CASSFPPGGDYGYTF.

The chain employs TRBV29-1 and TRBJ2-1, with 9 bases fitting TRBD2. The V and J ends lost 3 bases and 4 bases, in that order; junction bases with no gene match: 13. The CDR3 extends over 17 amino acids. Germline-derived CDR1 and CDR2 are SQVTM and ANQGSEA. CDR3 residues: CSVDRASGAQLYNEQFF. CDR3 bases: TGCAGCGTTGATAGGGCTAGCGGGGCCCAACTTTACAATGAGCAGTTCTTC.

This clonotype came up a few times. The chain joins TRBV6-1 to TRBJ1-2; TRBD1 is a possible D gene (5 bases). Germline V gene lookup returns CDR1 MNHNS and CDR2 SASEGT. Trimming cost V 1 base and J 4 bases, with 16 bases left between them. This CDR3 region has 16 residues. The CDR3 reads CASSEELTVFSYGYTF. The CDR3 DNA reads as TGTGCCAGCAGTGAAGAGCTGACAGTTTTTTCCTATGGCTACACCTTC.

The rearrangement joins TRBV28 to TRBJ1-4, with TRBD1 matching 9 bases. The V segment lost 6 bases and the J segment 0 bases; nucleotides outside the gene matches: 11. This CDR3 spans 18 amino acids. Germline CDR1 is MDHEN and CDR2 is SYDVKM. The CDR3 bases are TGTGCCAGCAGGGTACCGGGACAGGGTTTGTCAACTAATGAAAAACTGTTTTTT. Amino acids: CASRVPGQGLSTNEKLFF.

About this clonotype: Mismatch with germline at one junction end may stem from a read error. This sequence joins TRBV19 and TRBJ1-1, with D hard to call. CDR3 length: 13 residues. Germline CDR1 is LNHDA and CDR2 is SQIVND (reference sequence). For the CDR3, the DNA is TGTGCCACCTCAACAGCGATGAACGCTGAAGCTTTCTTT. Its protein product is CATSTAMNAEAFF. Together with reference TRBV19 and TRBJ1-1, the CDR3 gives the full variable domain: DGGITQSPKYLFRKEGQNVTLSCEQNLNHDAMYWYRQDPGQGLRLIYYSQIVNDFQKGDIAEGYSVSREKKESFPLTVTSAQKNPTAFYLCATSTAMNAEAFFGQGTRLTVV.

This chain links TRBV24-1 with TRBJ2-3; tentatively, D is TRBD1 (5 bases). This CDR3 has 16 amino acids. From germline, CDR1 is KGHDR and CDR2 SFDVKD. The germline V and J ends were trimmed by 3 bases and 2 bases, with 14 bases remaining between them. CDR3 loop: CATSDVGRDPTDTQYF. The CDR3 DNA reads TGTGCCACCAGTGATGTTGGCAGGGATCCCACAGATACGCAGTATTTT.

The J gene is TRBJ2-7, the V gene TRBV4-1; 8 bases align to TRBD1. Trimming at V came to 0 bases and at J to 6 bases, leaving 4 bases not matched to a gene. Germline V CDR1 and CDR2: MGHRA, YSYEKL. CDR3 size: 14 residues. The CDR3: CASSQDGTGGEQYF. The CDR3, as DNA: TGCGCCAGCAGCCAAGATGGGACAGGCGGCGAGCAGTACTTC.

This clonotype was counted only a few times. This CDR3 reads CSAGAVGAEQYF. The CDR3 coding sequence is TGCAGTGCTGGGGCGGTGGGTGCCGAGCAGTACTTC. V gene TRBV20-1 combines with J gene TRBJ2-7, with D perhaps TRBD1 (5 bases). Germline V gene data show CDR1 as DFQATT and CDR2 as SNEGSKA (reference sequence). Trimming cost V 5 bases and J 6 bases, with 14 bases left between them. The CDR3 is 12 residues long.

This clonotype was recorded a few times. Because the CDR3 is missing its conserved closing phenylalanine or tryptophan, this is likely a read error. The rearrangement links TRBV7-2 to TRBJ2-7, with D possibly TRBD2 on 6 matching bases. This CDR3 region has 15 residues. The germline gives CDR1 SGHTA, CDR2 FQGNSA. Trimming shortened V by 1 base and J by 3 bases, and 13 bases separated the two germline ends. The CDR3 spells CASSLDLREIYEQYL. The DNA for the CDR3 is TGTGCCAGCAGCTTAGATCTACGGGAGATCTACGAGCAGTACCTC.

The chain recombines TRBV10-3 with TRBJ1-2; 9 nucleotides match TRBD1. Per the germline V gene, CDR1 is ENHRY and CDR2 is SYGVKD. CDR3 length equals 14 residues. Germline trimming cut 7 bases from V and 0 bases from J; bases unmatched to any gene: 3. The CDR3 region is CAIKRTGANYGYTF. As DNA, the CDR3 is TGTGCCATCAAAAGGACAGGGGCTAACTATGGCTACACCTTC.

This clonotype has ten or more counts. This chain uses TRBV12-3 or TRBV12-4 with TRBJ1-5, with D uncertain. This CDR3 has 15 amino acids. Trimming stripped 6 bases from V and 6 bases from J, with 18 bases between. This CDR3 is CASSRRGRAGQPQHF. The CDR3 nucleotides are TGTGCCAGCAGCCGGCGAGGTCGGGCGGGTCAGCCCCAGCATTTT.

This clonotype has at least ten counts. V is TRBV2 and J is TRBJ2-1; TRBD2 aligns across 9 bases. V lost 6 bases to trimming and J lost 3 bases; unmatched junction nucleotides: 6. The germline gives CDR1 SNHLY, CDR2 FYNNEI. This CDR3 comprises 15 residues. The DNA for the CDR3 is TGTGCCAGCAGGGGAACTAGCGGGCACTACAATGAGCAGTTCTTC. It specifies CASRGTSGHYNEQFF.

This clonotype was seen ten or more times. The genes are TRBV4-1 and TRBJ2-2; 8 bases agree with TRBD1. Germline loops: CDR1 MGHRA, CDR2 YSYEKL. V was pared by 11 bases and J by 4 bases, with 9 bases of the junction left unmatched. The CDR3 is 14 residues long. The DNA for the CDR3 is TGCGCCTGTGGACAGGGAAGGTCCACCGGGGAGCTGTTTTTT. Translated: CACGQGRSTGELFF.

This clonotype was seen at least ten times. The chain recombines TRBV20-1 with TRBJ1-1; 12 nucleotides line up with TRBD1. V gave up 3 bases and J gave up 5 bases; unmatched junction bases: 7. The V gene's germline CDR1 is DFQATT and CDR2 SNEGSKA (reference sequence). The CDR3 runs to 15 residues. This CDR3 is CSARRDRGLGTEAFF. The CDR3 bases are TGCAGTGCTAGGCGGGACAGGGGGCTGGGTACTGAAGCTTTCTTT.

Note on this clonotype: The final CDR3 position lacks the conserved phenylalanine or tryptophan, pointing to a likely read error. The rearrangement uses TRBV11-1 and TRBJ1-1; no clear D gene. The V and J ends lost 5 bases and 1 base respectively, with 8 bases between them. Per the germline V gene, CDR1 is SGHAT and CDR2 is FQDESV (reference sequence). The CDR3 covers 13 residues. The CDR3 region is CASSLDGNTEAFL. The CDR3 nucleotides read TGTGCCAGCAGCCTGGACGGGAACACTGAAGCTTTCTTG.

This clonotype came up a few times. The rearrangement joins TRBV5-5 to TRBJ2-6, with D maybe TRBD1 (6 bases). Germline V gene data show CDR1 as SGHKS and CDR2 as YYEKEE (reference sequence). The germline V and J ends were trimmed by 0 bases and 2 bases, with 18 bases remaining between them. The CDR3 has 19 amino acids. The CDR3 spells CASSLAVAGEGPGANVLTF. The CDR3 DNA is TGTGCCAGCAGCTTGGCTGTGGCAGGGGAAGGTCCTGGGGCCAACGTCCTGACTTTC.

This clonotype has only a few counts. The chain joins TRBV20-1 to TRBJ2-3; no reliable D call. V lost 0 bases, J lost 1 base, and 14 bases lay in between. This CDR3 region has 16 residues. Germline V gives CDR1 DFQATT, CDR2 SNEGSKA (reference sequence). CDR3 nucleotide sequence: TGCAGTGCTAGAGATGACCGCAGGCGTGGCACAGATACGCAGTATTTT. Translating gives CSARDDRRRGTDTQYF.